These T cell receptor beta chains were read from a single sample in a study of shared clonotypes between healthy human individuals. Sequencing was performed with immunoSEQ multiplex PCR; in TCRdb, only in-frame clones are kept and a portion is missing. The table shows 400,000 to 600,000 clones, with about 76% occurring only once. What was sequenced was PBMCs. Source of these receptors: a woman aged 40 to 55 in good health. Some clones in this sample may be carry-over from other donors' samples. Each CDR3 is given with its conserved first and last residue. Each record gives: J gene, D gene, clone size, V gene, CDR3 DNA, CDR3 protein. A D gene is named only where the DNA matches it firmly. Some rows mark clone size as missing; the rest say once, few, many or name a class of expanded clone.

TRBJ1-3	NA	NA	TRBV10-3	TGTGCCATCAGTGAGAGGACAGTGAGCTCTGGAAACACCATATATTTT	CAISERTVSSGNTIYF
TRBJ1-4	NA	NA	TRBV6-5	TGTGCCAGCAGTTCGGTTGGCTTGGACAGAGGGAGAAAACTGTTTTTT	CASSSVGLDRGRKLFF
TRBJ1-2	NA	NA	TRBV6-5	TGTGCCAGCAGTTACTCGGGGGAGGCCTATGGCTACACCTTC	CASSYSGEAYGYTF
TRBJ2-7	NA	many	TRBV2	TGTGCCAGCACCACTACAGGTGCCGAGCAGTACTTC	CASTTTGAEQYF
TRBJ2-7	NA	NA	TRBV7-9	TGTGCCAGCAGCCGGGGGACTCTATACGAGCAGTACTTC	CASSRGTLYEQYF
TRBJ1-3	NA	NA	TRBV2	TGTGCCAGCAGTGCTAACATCTTAGGCTCTGGAAACACCATATATTTT	CASSANILGSGNTIYF
TRBJ1-5	NA	NA	TRBV9	TGTGCCAGCAGCCCCGGACGGGGGGCTTTAAATCAGCCCCAGCATTTT	CASSPGRGALNQPQHF
TRBJ2-1	NA	NA	TRBV15	TGTGCCACCAGTTCTCCCCTTCTGAGCTCCTACAATGAGCAGTTCTTC	CATSSPLLSSYNEQFF
TRBJ2-5	NA	NA	TRBV7-3	TGTGCCAGCAGCCTCCTGGGGGCAGAGACCCAGTACTTC	CASSLLGAETQYF
TRBJ2-1	TRBD2	NA	TRBV5-1	TGCGCCAGCAGCGAGGGACTAGCTGACTACAATGAGCAGTTCTTC	CASSEGLADYNEQFF
TRBJ2-1	TRBD1	NA	TRBV6-5	TGTGCCAGCAGCAGACCGGACAGGGGAGGGGAGCAGTTCTTC	CASSRPDRGGEQFF
TRBJ2-7	NA	NA	TRBV13	TGTGCCAGCAGCTTAGGACTCATTACCTACGAGCAGTACTTC	CASSLGLITYEQYF
TRBJ2-1	TRBD2	NA	TRBV6-4	TGTGCCAGCAGTGACTCAGCGGGAGACGGTAGGCAGTTCTTC	CASSDSAGDGRQFF
TRBJ2-3	NA	NA	TRBV18	TGTGCCAGCTCACCAGGGGCATCTCCTAGCACAGATACGCAGTATTTT	CASSPGASPSTDTQYF
TRBJ2-7	NA	few	TRBV11-2	TGTGCCAGCAGCCTCTCCCAGGACATATCCTACGAGCAGTACTTC	CASSLSQDISYEQYF
TRBJ1-5	NA	NA	TRBV10-3	TGTGCCATCAGTGAGTTTGTGAAGGAGGATCAGCCCCAGCATTTT	CAISEFVKEDQPQHF
TRBJ2-7	NA	NA	TRBV19	TGTGCCAGTAGTATAATGGCGGCCTACGAGCAGTACTTC	CASSIMAAYEQYF
TRBJ2-1	NA	NA	TRBV25-1	TGTGCCAGCAGTGAATTGTATGAGCAGTTCTTC	CASSELYEQFF
TRBJ2-7	NA	NA	TRBV10-3	TGTGCCATCAGTGACAAAACGCTGGTGGAGCAGTACTTC	CAISDKTLVEQYF
TRBJ2-5	NA	once	TRBV5-4	TGTGCCAGCAGCTTGGTTGTGGGAACCCAAGAGACCCAGTACTTC	CASSLVVGTQETQYF
TRBJ1-2	NA	NA	TRBV5-4	TGTGCCAGCAGCTTGCAGCAGCTGGAGCGTGGCTACACCTTC	CASSLQQLERGYTF
TRBJ2-5	TRBD1	NA	TRBV10-2	TGCGCCAGCAGCTCAGGGGGCTGGGAGACCCAGTACTTC	CASSSGGWETQYF
TRBJ2-3	TRBD2	NA	TRBV6-4	TGTGCCAGCAGTGACCCCAGCGGGAGGGCCAACACAGATACGCAGTATTTT	CASSDPSGRANTDTQYF
TRBJ1-5	NA	NA	TRBV4-1	TGCGCCAGCAGCCAAGATGTGACTGCCGTACTCCCCCAGCATTTT	CASSQDVTAVLPQHF
TRBJ2-3	TRBD1	NA	TRBV28	TGTGCCAGCACTGGGACAGGGACGATCACAGATACGCAGTATTTT	CASTGTGTITDTQYF
TRBJ1-4	TRBD1	once	TRBV28	TGTGCCAGCAGTTCTAGCGGGACAGGGGAGGCTGAAAAACTGTTTTTT	CASSSSGTGEAEKLFF
TRBJ2-2	NA	NA	TRBV30	TGTGCCTTCTCCGGGACCCTTTCCGGGGAGCTGTTTTTT	CAFSGTLSGELFF
TRBJ1-1	TRBD1	many	TRBV7-2	TGTGCCAGCAGCTTAGGGGACAGGAGGAACACTGAAGCTTTCTTT	CASSLGDRRNTEAFF
TRBJ2-7	NA	NA	TRBV18	TGTGCCAGCTCACCACCCGGCTCCAGCTCCTACGAGCAGTACTTC	CASSPPGSSSYEQYF
TRBJ1-5	TRBD1	NA	TRBV19	TGTGCCAGTACCGGACAGGGTGGTCAGCCCCAGCATTTT	CASTGQGGQPQHF
TRBJ1-3	TRBD1	NA	TRBV7-2	TGTGCCAGCAGCCGCCCCGGGACAGGGTCCAGAGGCTCTGGAAACACCATATATTTT	CASSRPGTGSRGSGNTIYF